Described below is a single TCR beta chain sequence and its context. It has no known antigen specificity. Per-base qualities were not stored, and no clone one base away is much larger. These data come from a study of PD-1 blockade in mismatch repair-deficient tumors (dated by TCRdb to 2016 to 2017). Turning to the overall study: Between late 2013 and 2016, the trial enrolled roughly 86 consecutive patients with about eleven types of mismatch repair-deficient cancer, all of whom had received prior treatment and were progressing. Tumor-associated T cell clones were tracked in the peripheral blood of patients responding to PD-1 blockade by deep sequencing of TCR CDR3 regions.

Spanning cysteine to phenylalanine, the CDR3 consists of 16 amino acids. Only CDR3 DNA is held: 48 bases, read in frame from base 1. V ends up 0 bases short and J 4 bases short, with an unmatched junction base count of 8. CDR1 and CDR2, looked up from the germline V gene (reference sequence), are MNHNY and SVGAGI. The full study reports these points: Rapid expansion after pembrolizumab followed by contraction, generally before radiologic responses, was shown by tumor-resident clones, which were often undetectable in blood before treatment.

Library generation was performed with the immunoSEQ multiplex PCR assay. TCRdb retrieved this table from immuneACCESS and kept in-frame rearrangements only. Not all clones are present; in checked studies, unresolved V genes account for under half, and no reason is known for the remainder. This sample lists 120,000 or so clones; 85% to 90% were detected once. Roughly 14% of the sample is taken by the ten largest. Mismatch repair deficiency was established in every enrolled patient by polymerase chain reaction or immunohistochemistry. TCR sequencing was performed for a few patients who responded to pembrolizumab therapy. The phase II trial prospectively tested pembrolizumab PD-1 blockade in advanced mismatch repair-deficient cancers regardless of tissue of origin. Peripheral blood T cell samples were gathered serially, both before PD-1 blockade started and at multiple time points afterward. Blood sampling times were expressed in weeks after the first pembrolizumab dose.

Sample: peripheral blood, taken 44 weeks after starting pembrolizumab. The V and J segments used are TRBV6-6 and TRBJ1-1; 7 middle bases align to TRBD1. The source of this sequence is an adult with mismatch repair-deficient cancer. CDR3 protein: CASSYSGTGVGTEAFF. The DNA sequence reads TGTGCCAGCAGTTACTCGGGTACAGGGGTCGGCACTGAAGCTTTCTTT.